This T cell receptor (beta chain) appears in the sequencing data of a study of blood T cell repertoires in COVID-19 (dated by TCRdb to 2020 to 2021). A note on the overall study: Samples covering the acute and convalescent phases of COVID-19 were provided by collaborators in the United States, Italy and Spain. A freely available public database, intended as a resource for researchers studying the immune response to SARS-CoV-2, is where the repertoires were released. The sample metadata nearly always contained a de-identified subject ID, COVID-19 status, age in years and sex. Deeply sampled blood TCRbeta repertoires from subjects exposed to, actively infected with, or recovered from COVID-19 were included in the dataset. Where available, HLA class I and class II types were taken from metadata supplied by the sample provider and were not determined by assay-based typing. Samples were obtained from the ongoing ImmuneRACE study (first 160 participants) and from about 1,300 subjects provided by 6 global collaborators. The material from the prospective study consisted of cDNA or gDNA derived from T cells, B-cell-depleted T cells, or PBMCs.

Summary of the overall study and its limitations: The quantity of clinical and demographic metadata differed by source and by participant and was supplied without curation.

TCRbeta CDR3 regions were amplified from genomic DNA by means of the immunoSEQ Assay, a bias-controlled multiplex PCR. Under the source paper's analysis protocol: The number of nucleated cells in each sample was estimated by amplification of reference gene primers within the assay. Sequence reads were collapsed and filtered to measure the absolute abundance of every unique TCRbeta CDR3 rearrangement. Productive Simpson clonality was computed per sample as the square root of Simpson's diversity index over productive rearrangements. TCRdb stores this immuneACCESS table with in-frame sequences only. Part of the clones is absent; in the studies checked, under half of the shortfall reflects unresolved V genes, and no reason is known for the rest. V and J calls and clone size are copied from that table; D and trimming were computed from the DNA. The sample table holds a few hundred thousand clones, of which almost 90% were seen once. Of the sample, around 16% is held by the ten largest clones.

Participants in the prospective study were aged roughly 18 to 100 years, lived in 20 to 25 United States geographic areas, and enrolled through a virtual design. To assign participants to cohorts, the prospective study relied on clinical history that participants themselves reported in a screening survey and a study questionnaire. Exposed participants had been in contact, within 2 weeks of entering the study, with a person who had a PCR-confirmed or clinician-diagnosed case of COVID-19. Mobile phlebotomists in the prospective study collected whole blood, serum and a nasopharyngeal or oropharyngeal swab from every participant. Prospective study participants could optionally give additional blood draws and questionnaires over an approximately two-month period. Prospective study blood samples were shipped either frozen or at room temperature before DNA extraction. Note on this clone: The antigen it binds to is not known. It has no much larger one-base neighbor in the sample; base qualities were not kept.

The CDR3 runs 12 amino acids, cysteine and phenylalanine included. Only CDR3 DNA remains: 36 bases, in frame from the first base. The germline V gene gives CDR1 as SQVTM and CDR2 as ANQGSEA. At the junction V is shortened by 6 bases and J by 6 bases, with 11 bases in between. The V and J genes are TRBV29-1 and TRBJ2-2; TRBD1 might be the D gene, on 6 matching bases. This receptor was identified in a man between 25 and 39 years old who had been exposed to COVID-19. Material: PBMCs or T cells enriched from blood (not recorded which). In nucleotide form, the sequence is TGCAGCGTAGCTACAGGGTCCGGGGAGCTGTTTTTT. Its protein product is CSVATGSGELFF.